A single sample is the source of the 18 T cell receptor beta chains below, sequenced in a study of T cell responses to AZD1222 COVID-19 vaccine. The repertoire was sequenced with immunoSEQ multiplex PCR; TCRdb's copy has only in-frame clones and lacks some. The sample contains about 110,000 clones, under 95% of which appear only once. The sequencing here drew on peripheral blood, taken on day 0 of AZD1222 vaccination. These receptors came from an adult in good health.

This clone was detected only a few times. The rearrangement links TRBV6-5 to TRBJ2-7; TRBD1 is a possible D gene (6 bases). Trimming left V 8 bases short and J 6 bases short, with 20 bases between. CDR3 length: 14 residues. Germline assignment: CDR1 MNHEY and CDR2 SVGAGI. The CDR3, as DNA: TGTGCCAGCGACCAGGGGCTCCCAAACGGCGAGCAGTACTTC. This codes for CASDQGLPNGEQYF.

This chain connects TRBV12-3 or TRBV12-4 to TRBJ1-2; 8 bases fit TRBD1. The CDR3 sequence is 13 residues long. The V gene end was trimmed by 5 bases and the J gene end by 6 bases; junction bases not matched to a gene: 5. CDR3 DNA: TGTGCCAGCAGTCACGGACAGGGCAATGGCTACACCTTC. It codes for CASSHGQGNGYTF.

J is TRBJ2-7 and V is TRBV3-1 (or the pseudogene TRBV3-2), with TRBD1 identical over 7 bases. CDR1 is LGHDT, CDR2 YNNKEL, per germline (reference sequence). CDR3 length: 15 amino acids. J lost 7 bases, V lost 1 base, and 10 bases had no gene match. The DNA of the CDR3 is TGTGCCAGCAGCCAAGGGGGCTTAGGGACAGTTGAGCAGTACTTC. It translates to CASSQGGLGTVEQYF.

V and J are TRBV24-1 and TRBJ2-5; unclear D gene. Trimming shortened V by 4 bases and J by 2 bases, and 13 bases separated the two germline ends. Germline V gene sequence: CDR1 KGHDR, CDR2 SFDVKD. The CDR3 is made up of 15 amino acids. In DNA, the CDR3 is TGTGCCACCAGTGACTCCGGACGGTTACAAGAGACCCAGTACTTC. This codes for CATSDSGRLQETQYF.

CDR3 nucleotides: TGTGCCAGCAGTTTATGGGGGACCGGGGGACAAGAGACCCAGTACTTC. The encoded protein is CASSLWGTGGQETQYF. The V and J genes are TRBV27 and TRBJ2-5; D possibly corresponds to TRBD2 (6 bases). The CDR3 has 16 amino acids. CDR1 MNHEY and CDR2 SMNVEV come from the germline V gene (reference sequence). Trimming pared 1 base from V and 2 bases from J, leaving 14 bases between.

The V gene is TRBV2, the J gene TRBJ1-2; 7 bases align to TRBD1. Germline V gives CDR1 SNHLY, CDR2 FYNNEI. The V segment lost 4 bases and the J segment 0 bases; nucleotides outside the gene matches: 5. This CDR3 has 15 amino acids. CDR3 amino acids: CASSAAGTANYGYTF. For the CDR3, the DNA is TGTGCCAGCAGTGCTGCCGGGACAGCTAACTATGGCTACACCTTC.

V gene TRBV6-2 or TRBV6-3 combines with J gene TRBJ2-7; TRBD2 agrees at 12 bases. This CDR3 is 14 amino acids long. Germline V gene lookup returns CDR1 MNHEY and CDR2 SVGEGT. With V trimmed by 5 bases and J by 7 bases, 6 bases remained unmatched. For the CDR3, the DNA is TGTGCCAGCAGTGTACTAGCGGGAGGTCTAGAGCAGTACTTC. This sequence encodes CASSVLAGGLEQYF.

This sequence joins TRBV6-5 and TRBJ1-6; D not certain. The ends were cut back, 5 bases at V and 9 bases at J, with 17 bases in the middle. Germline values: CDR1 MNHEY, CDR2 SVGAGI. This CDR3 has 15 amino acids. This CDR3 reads CASSLAGEKGSPLHF. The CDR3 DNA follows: TGTGCCAGCAGTCTTGCCGGGGAAAAGGGTTCACCCCTCCACTTT.

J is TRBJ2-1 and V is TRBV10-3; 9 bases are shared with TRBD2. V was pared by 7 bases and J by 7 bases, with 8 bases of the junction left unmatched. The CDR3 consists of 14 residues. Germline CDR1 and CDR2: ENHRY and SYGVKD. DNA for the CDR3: TGTGCCATCAAACGGGCGGGAGGGAATAATGAGCAGTTCTTC. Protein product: CAIKRAGGNNEQFF.

The CDR3 sequence: CATSRPRGQNTEAFF. CDR3 nucleotide sequence: TGTGCCACCAGCAGACCCAGGGGGCAGAACACTGAAGCTTTCTTT. J is TRBJ1-1 and V is TRBV15; 8 bases agree with TRBD1. Germline V lookup: CDR1 LNHNV, CDR2 YYDKDF (reference sequence). Trimming took 2 bases from V and 1 from J; bases not matched to a gene: 3. The CDR3 covers 15 residues.

CDR3 nucleotide sequence: TGTGCCAGCAGTTCCCTCTCGGACAGCCGAGTGAGCAATCAGCCCCAGCATTTT. Its protein product is CASSSLSDSRVSNQPQHF. The V call is TRBV28, the J call TRBJ1-5; D might be TRBD1 (6 bases). The V gene's germline CDR1 is MDHEN and CDR2 SYDVKM. The CDR3 is 18 residues long. Trimming cost V 4 bases and J 1 base, with 20 bases left between them.

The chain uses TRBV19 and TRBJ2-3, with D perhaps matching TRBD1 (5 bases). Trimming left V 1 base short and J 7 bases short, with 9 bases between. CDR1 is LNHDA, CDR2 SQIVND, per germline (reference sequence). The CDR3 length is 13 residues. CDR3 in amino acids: CASSIAQGNTQYF. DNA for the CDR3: TGTGCCAGTAGTATAGCTCAGGGTAATACGCAGTATTTT.

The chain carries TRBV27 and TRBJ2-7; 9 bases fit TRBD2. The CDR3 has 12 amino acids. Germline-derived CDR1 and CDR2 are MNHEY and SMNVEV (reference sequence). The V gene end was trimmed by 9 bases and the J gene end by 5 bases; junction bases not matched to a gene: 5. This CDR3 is CASSGSSHEQYF. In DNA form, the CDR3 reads TGTGCCAGTAGCGGGAGTTCGCACGAGCAGTACTTC.

CDR3 sequence reads: CASSLGLGNEQFF. The CDR3 nucleotides are TGTGCCAGCAGCTTAGGGCTAGGAAATGAGCAGTTCTTC. This chain links TRBV7-9 with TRBJ2-1; D remains ambiguous. From germline, CDR1 is SEHNR and CDR2 FQNEAQ (reference sequence). V dropped 1 base and J dropped 7 bases, with 8 bases sitting between them. The CDR3 runs to 13 residues.

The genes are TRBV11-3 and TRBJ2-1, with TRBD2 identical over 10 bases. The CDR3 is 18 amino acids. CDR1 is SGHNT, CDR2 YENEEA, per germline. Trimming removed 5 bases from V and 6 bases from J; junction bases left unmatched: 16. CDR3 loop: CASSPHPWLAGGTNEQFF. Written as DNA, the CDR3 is TGTGCCAGCAGCCCGCACCCCTGGTTAGCGGGAGGAACCAATGAGCAGTTCTTC.

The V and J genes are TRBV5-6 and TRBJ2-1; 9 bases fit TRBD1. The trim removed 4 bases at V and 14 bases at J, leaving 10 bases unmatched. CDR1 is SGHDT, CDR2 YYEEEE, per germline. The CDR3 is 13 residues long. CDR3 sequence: CASSPLGRTGEFF. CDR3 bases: TGTGCCAGCAGCCCCCTAGGGAGGACAGGGGAGTTCTTC.

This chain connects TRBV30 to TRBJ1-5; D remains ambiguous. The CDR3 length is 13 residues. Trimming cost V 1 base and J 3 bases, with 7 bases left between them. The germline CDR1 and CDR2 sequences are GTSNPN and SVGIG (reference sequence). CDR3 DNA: TGTGCCTGGAGTGCCCGCATCAATCAGCCCCAGCATTTT. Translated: CAWSARINQPQHF.

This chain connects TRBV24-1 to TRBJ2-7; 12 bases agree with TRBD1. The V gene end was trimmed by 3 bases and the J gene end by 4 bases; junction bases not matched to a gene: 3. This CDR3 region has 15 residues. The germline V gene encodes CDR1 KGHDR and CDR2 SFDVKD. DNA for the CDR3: TGTGCCACCAGTGATCCGGGACAGGGGGCTTACGAGCAGTACTTC. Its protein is CATSDPGQGAYEQYF.